This T cell receptor (beta chain) emerged from a study of shared clonotypes between healthy human individuals. At the level of the study: The cohort had two women and a few men, ages 18 to 49. Findings and caveats of the study: Naive subsets tended to show greater estimated richness than memory subsets. Donor scarcity curtailed the genetic and exposure-history diversity represented herein.

In the authors' workflow: ImmunoSEQ junction-only sequences lacked quality scores, so their filtering differed. Data came from immunoSEQ multiplex PCR; TCRdb stores just in-frame clones and leaves some out. V and J calls plus clone size are reproduced from that table; the DNA served to infer D and trimming. This table holds approximately 980,000 clones, over 75% found once. This CDR3 spans 14 amino acids. The V and J ends lost 6 bases and 8 bases, in that order; junction bases with no gene match: 4. Germline CDR1 WSHSY, CDR2 SAAADI. This clone was observed at least ten times. Its antigen is currently unknown.

The chain recombines TRBV10-2 with TRBJ2-1; 13 bases match TRBD2. The origin of this receptor is a man aged 18-30 years in good health. The sequenced material came from memory CD4+ T cells sorted from blood. Subset denoted: CD45RA-negative fraction. CDR3 in amino acids: CASRWGTSGDEQFF. Here the CDR3 DNA reads TGCGCCAGCAGGTGGGGGACTAGCGGGGATGAGCAGTTCTTC.